What follows are 20 T cell receptor beta chains derived from one specimen sequenced in a study of molecular identifiers for immune sequencing clone quantification. TCRdb re-called the PCR reads through MiXCR, storing one row per CDR3 protein. The repertoire consists of around 460,000 distinct CDR3 sequences, with over 20% occurring once and the leading ten covering about 0.78%. The sequenced sample was naive CD8+ T cells from blood, with Jurkat cell RNA spiked in. The sample's subset: FACS-sorted CD8+CD4-CCR7+CD45RA+ naive T cells. These receptors came from a human donor in good health. Some libraries in this study had Jurkat cell RNA spiked in.

As to this clonotype: Compared with germline, one end of the junction differs, possibly owing to a read error. The chain has TRBV6-5 and TRBJ2-1, with D possibly TRBD2 on 6 matching bases. Germline CDR1 reads MNHEY; CDR2 reads SVGAGI. The CDR3 runs 17 residues. The CDR3 spells CAGSYSRAGSSYNEQFF. CDR3 bases: TGTGCCGGCAGTTACAGTAGGGCGGGGAGCTCCTACAATGAGCAGTTCTTC.

The chain combines TRBV11-2 with TRBJ2-7; D possibly uses TRBD1 or TRBD2 (5 bases each). Trimming stripped 5 bases from V and 5 bases from J, with 19 bases between. The CDR3 has 15 residues. The germline V gene encodes CDR1 SGHAT and CDR2 FQNNGV. The CDR3 DNA reads as TGTGCCAGCAGCAAAATGACAGAGGGCTTCGACGAGCAGTACTTC. Amino acids: CASSKMTEGFDEQYF. The complete variable domain, with remaining parts taken from reference TRBV11-2 and TRBJ2-7, reads EAGVAQSPRYKIIEKRQSVAFWCNPISGHATLYWYQQILGQGPKLLIQFQNNGVVDDSQLPKDRFSAERLKGVDSTLKIQPAKLEDSAVYLCASSKMTEGFDEQYFGPGTRLTVT.

This clonotype was seen a few times. The chain employs TRBV7-9 and TRBJ1-4; no firm D call. Deletions cut 4 bases from V and 7 bases from J, with 16 bases between. Germline V lookup: CDR1 SEHNR, CDR2 FQNEAQ (reference sequence). The length of the CDR3 is 15 residues. CDR3 coding DNA: TGTGCCAGCAGCTGGGGTTCGACGGCTAGTGAAAAACTGTTTTTT. This sequence encodes CASSWGSTASEKLFF.

This clonotype was observed a handful of times. This chain joins TRBV14 and TRBJ1-2; TRBD1 might be the D (5 bases). Trimming took off 0 bases at V and 3 bases at J, with 14 bases between the two ends. The CDR3 extends over 16 amino acids. The germline V gene has CDR1 SGHDN and CDR2 FVKESK. CDR3 region: CASSQERNRPHYGYTF. As DNA, the CDR3 is TGTGCCAGCAGCCAAGAAAGGAACAGGCCCCACTATGGCTACACCTTC.

The table lists this clonotype with many counts. The chain uses TRBV27 and TRBJ1-1; D gene ambiguous. V dropped 5 bases and J dropped 1 base, with 8 bases sitting between them. This CDR3 is built from 13 residues. The V gene's germline CDR1 is MNHEY and CDR2 SMNVEV (reference sequence). The CDR3 protein is CASSLIENTEAFF. The CDR3 coding sequence is TGTGCCAGCAGTCTGATCGAGAACACTGAAGCTTTCTTT.

This clonotype appeared a single time. Since a much larger clone is just one base distant, this may be a read error. This rearrangement joins TRBV19 to TRBJ1-4; D may be TRBD1 (5 bases). Trimming took off 5 bases at V and 5 bases at J, with 21 bases between the two ends. Per the germline V gene, CDR1 is LNHDA and CDR2 is SQIVND (reference sequence). CDR3 length: 17 amino acids. CDR3 residues: CASSVMEPPGANEKLFF. The DNA of the CDR3 is TGTGCCAGTAGTGTCATGGAACCTCCTGGGGCGAATGAAAAACTGTTTTTT.

This clonotype was counted many times. The chain employs TRBV20-1 and TRBJ2-7; D not resolved. The CDR3 is 13 amino acids. The germline gives CDR1 DFQATT, CDR2 SNEGSKA (reference sequence). V shed 1 base and J shed 3 bases, with 10 bases lying between them. This CDR3 is CSARVPNNYEQYF. CDR3 nucleotides: TGCAGTGCTAGAGTCCCTAATAACTACGAGCAGTACTTC.

This clonotype was found many times. This chain joins TRBV20-1 and TRBJ2-3, with D perhaps matching TRBD2 (6 bases). In germline, CDR1 is DFQATT, CDR2 SNEGSKA (reference sequence). V lost 0 bases to trimming and J lost 3 bases, with 16 bases between them. The CDR3 has 16 residues. The CDR3 sequence is CSARDLRGSVTDTQYF. The CDR3 coding sequence is TGCAGTGCTAGAGATCTTCGGGGGTCGGTTACAGATACGCAGTATTTT.

The gene calls are TRBV12-3 or TRBV12-4 and TRBJ1-2; D possibly corresponds to TRBD1 (6 bases). The CDR3 covers 13 residues. Trimming took off 6 bases at V and 4 bases at J, with 12 bases between the two ends. The CDR3 is CASSLEQGYGYTF. As DNA, the CDR3 is TGTGCCAGCAGCCTGGAACAGGGCTATGGCTACACCTTC.

This clonotype occurred a few times. This rearrangement joins TRBV7-9 to TRBJ1-1, with D unresolved. V was shortened by 5 bases and J by 0 bases, with 10 bases between the two germline ends. The length of the CDR3 is 14 residues. The germline gives CDR1 SEHNR, CDR2 FQNEAQ (reference sequence). CDR3 sequence: CASSQETVNTEAFF. DNA for the CDR3: TGTGCCAGCAGCCAAGAGACGGTGAACACTGAAGCTTTCTTT.

On this clonotype: A much bigger clone sits one base away, suggesting this may be a read error. This rearrangement joins TRBV7-9 to TRBJ2-6; D is ambiguous. Germline CDR1 reads SEHNR; CDR2 reads FQNEAQ (reference sequence). CDR3 length: 13 residues. The CDR3 here is CACSSVESNVLTF. CDR3 bases: TGTGCCTGCAGCTCCGTGGAATCCAACGTCCTGACTTTC.

This clonotype has ten or more counts. V usage is TRBV9 and J usage is TRBJ1-6; D gene uncertain. This CDR3 is 13 amino acids long. V was clipped by 3 bases and J by 9 bases, with 10 bases between them. The germline CDR1 and CDR2 sequences are SGDLS and YYNGEE. CDR3 residues: CASSGYQGSPLHF. Written as DNA, the CDR3 is TGTGCCAGCAGCGGATACCAAGGTTCACCCCTCCACTTT.

On this clonotype itself: Without the conserved terminal phenylalanine or tryptophan, this CDR3 likely stems from a read error. CDR3 amino acids: CASSLVGVSGNTIYL. DNA for the CDR3: TGTGCCAGCAGCTTAGTAGGGGTCTCTGGAAACACCATATATCTT. The rearrangement joins TRBV7-9 to TRBJ1-3, with a possible D match to TRBD1 (5 bases). V was trimmed by 1 base and J by 0 bases, leaving 7 bases between them. This CDR3 is built from 15 residues. Germline CDR1 is SEHNR and CDR2 is FQNEAQ (reference sequence).

This chain joins TRBV14 and TRBJ2-7; 8 bases are shared with TRBD2. This CDR3 has 15 amino acids. Germline-derived CDR1 and CDR2 are SGHDN and FVKESK. The ends lost 1 base at V and 2 bases at J; junction bases unmatched: 4. The CDR3 loop is CASSQGLAPTYEQYF. Here the CDR3 DNA reads TGTGCCAGCAGCCAAGGACTAGCGCCAACCTACGAGCAGTACTTC.

As regards this clonotype: At one of its ends the junction is not consistent with the germline gene, which may arise from a read error. The V and J genes are TRBV10-3 and TRBJ2-1; 7 nucleotides match TRBD2. From germline, CDR1 is ENHRY and CDR2 SYGVKD. CDR3 length: 17 residues. CDR3 loop: CAIRESQGTNSYNEQFF. DNA of the CDR3: TGTGCCATCAGAGAGTCTCAAGGGACTAACTCCTACAATGAGCAGTTCTTC.

This clonotype was detected a few times. V gene TRBV7-9 combines with J gene TRBJ2-5, with D uncertain. The V and J ends lost 1 base and 0 bases respectively, with 6 bases between them. The CDR3 has 14 amino acids. The germline gives CDR1 SEHNR, CDR2 FQNEAQ (reference sequence). CDR3 residues: CASSLGRHQETQYF. The DNA of the CDR3 is TGTGCCAGCAGCTTAGGCCGCCACCAAGAGACCCAGTACTTC.

The rearrangement joins TRBV2 to TRBJ2-3, with 12 nucleotides matching TRBD2. CDR3 size: 17 residues. Germline lookup yields CDR1 SNHLY and CDR2 FYNNEI. V shed 4 bases, J shed 2 bases, and the junction held 7 bases outside the gene matches. The CDR3 DNA sequence: TGTGCCAGCAGTGGAGAAAGACTAGCGGGGGACACAGATACGCAGTATTTT. As protein: CASSGERLAGDTDTQYF.

This clonotype was picked up many times. The CDR3 is CASSLVGQTDTQYF. The DNA of the CDR3 is TGTGCCAGCAGCTTAGTGGGACAGACAGATACGCAGTATTTT. This chain links TRBV7-6 with TRBJ2-3; 7 positions match TRBD1. CDR1 is SGHVS, CDR2 FNYEAQ, per germline. V lost 1 base and J lost 3; bases outside the gene matches: 1. The CDR3 totals 14 residues.

The chain employs TRBV19 and TRBJ2-7; 10 bases line up with TRBD2. V dropped 4 bases and J dropped 6; count of bases not matched to a gene: 6. This CDR3 is 14 amino acids long. Germline CDR1 is LNHDA and CDR2 is SQIVND (reference sequence). For the CDR3, the DNA is TGTGCCAGTAGTACGCTAGCGGGAGCGTCCGAGCAGTACTTC. This translates into CASSTLAGASEQYF. Filled out from reference TRBV19 and TRBJ2-7, the complete variable domain reads DGGITQSPKYLFRKEGQNVTLSCEQNLNHDAMYWYRQDPGQGLRLIYYSQIVNDFQKGDIAEGYSVSREKKESFPLTVTSAQKNPTAFYLCASSTLAGASEQYFGPGTRLTVT.

The CDR3 DNA is TGTGCCAGCAGCGTCGGGACGGCCGGAGAGCAGTACTTC. Protein product: CASSVGTAGEQYF. The chain has TRBV9 and TRBJ2-7; possibly TRBD1 or TRBD2 for D (5 bases each). V lost 2 bases and J 7 bases, leaving 13 bases between the germline ends. Germline V CDR1 and CDR2: SGDLS, YYNGEE. The CDR3 is 13 amino acids.